This TCR beta chain emerged from a study of T cell repertoires in cytomegalovirus infection. Germline CDR1 and CDR2: ENHRY and SYGVKD. The V gene lost 6 bases and the J gene lost 5 bases, with 5 bases spanning the gap. The CDR3 sequence is 11 residues long. Note on this clonotype: Its antigen is unknown.

TCRdb reprocessed the reads via MiXCR and lists one record per CDR3 protein. The sample contains roughly 920,000 distinct CDR3 sequences, about a third of which appear only once. This clonotype originated in a human donor in good health (CMV status not recorded). Some clones in this sample may be carry-over from other donors' samples. V gene TRBV10-3 combines with J gene TRBJ2-1; D is ambiguous. The sequences come from cultured CD8+ T cells from PBMCs, collected from culture after CMV antigen stimulation. The CDR3 loop reads CAIRKDNEQFF. In nucleotides, the CDR3 is TGTGCCATCAGGAAAGACAATGAGCAGTTCTTC.